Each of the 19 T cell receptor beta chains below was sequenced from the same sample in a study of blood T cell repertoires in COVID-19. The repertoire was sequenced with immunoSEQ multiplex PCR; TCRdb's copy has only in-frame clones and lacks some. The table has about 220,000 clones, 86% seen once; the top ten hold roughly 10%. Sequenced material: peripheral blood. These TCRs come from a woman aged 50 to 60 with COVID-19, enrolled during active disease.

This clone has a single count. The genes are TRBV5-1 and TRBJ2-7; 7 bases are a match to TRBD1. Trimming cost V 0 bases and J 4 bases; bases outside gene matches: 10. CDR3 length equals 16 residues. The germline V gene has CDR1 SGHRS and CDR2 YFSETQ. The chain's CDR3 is CASSLAGAGGTYEQYF. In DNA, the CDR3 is TGCGCCAGCAGCTTGGCCGGGGCAGGGGGTACGTACGAGCAGTACTTC.

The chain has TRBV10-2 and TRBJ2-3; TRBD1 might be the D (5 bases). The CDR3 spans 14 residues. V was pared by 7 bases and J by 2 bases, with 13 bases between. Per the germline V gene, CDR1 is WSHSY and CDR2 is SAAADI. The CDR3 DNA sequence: TGCGCCAGCACGGACACTGTTACCACAGATACGCAGTATTTT. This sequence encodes CASTDTVTTDTQYF.

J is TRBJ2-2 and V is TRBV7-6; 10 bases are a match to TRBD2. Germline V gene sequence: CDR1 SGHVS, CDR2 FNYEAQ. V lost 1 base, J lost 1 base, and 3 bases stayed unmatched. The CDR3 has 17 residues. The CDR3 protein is CASSLDRTSGNTGELFF. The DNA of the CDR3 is TGTGCCAGCAGCTTAGATAGGACTAGCGGGAACACCGGGGAGCTGTTTTTT. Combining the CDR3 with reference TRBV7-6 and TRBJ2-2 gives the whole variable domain GAGVSQSPRYKVTKRGQDVALRCDPISGHVSLYWYRQALGQGPEFLTYFNYEAQQDKSGLPNDRFSAERPEGSISTLTIQRTEQRDSAMYRCASSLDRTSGNTGELFFGEGSRLTVL.

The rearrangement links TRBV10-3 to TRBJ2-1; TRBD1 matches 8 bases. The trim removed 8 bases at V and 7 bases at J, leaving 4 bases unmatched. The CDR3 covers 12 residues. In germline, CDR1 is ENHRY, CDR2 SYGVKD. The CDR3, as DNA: TGTGCCATCGGGCAGGGGGCGAATGAGCAGTTCTTC. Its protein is CAIGQGANEQFF.

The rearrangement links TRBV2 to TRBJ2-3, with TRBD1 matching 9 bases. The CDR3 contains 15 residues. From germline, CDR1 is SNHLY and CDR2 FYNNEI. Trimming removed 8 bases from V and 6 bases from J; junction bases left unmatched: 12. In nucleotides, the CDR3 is TGTGCCAGCTATCCGCGTGCACAGGGGGCGGATACGCAGTATTTT. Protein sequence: CASYPRAQGADTQYF.

The CDR3 coding sequence is TGTGCCACCAGCGGCGGACGGGGTACTCGGGAGCAGTACTTC. Its protein is CATSGGRGTREQYF. The V and J genes are TRBV15 and TRBJ2-7; TRBD2 might be the D (5 bases). CDR3 length equals 14 residues. Trimming took 5 bases from V and 7 from J, leaving 18 bases between them. Germline V CDR1 and CDR2: LNHNV, YYDKDF (reference sequence).

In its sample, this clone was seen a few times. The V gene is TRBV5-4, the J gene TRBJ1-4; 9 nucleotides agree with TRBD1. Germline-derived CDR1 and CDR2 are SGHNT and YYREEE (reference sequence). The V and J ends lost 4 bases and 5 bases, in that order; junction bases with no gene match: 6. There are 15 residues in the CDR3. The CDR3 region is CASSIQDRGNEKLFF. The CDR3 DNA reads TGTGCCAGCAGCATACAGGACAGGGGCAATGAAAAACTGTTTTTT.

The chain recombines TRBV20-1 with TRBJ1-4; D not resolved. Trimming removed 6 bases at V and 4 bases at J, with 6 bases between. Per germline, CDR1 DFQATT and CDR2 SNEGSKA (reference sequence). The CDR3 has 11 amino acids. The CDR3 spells CSALINEKLFF. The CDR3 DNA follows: TGCAGTGCGCTAATTAATGAAAAACTGTTTTTT.

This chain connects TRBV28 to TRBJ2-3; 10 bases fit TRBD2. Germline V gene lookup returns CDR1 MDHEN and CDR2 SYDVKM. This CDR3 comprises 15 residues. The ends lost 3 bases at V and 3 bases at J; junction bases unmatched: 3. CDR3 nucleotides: TGTGCCAGCAGTTTTATGGGACTAGCGACAGATACGCAGTATTTT. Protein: CASSFMGLATDTQYF.

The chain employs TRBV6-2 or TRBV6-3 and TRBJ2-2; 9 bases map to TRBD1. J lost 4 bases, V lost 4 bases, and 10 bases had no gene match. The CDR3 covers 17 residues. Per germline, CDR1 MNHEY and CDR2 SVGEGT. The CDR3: CASSSPTGGRITGELFF. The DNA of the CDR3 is TGTGCCAGCAGTTCACCTACAGGGGGCCGCATCACCGGGGAGCTGTTTTTT.

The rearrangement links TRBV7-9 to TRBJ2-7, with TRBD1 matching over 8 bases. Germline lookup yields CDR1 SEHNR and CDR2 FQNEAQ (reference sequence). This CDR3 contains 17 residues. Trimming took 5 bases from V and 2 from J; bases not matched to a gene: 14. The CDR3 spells CASSPNEPGTGAYEQYF. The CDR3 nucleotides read TGTGCCAGCAGCCCAAACGAACCCGGGACAGGAGCCTACGAGCAGTACTTC.

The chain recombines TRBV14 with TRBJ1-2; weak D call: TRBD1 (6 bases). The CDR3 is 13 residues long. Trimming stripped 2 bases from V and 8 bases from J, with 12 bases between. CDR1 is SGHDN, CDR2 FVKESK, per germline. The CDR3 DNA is TGTGCCAGCAGCCAACAGGGGTCATACGGCTACACCTTC. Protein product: CASSQQGSYGYTF. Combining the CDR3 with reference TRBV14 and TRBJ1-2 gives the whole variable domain EAGVTQFPSHSVIEKGQTVTLRCDPISGHDNLYWYRRVMGKEIKFLLHFVKESKQDESGMPNNRFLAERTGGTYSTLKVQPAELEDSGVYFCASSQQGSYGYTFGSGTRLTVV.

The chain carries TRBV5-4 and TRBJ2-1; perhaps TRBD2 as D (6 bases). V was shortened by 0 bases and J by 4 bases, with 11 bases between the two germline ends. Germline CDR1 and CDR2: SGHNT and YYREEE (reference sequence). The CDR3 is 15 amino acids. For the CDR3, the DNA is TGTGCCAGCAGCTTGGGGGGGGTGGGATACAATGAGCAGTTCTTC. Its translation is CASSLGGVGYNEQFF.

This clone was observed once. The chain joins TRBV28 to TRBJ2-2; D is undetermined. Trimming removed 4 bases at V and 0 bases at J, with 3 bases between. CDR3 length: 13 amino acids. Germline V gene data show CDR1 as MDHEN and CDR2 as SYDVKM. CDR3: CASSSTNTGELFF. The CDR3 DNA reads TGTGCCAGCAGTTCTACGAACACCGGGGAGCTGTTTTTT.

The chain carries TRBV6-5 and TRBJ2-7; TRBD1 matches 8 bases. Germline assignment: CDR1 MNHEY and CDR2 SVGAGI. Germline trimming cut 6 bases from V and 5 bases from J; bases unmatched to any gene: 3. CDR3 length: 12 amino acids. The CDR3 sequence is CASRDRAHEQYV. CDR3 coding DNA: TGTGCCAGCAGGGACAGGGCCCACGAGCAGTACGTC.

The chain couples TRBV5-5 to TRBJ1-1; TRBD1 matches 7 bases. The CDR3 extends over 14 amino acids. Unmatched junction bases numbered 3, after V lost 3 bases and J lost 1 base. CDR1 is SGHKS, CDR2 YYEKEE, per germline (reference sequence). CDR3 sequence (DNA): TGTGCCAGCAGCTGGCAGGGGGGGAACACTGAAGCTTTCTTT. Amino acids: CASSWQGGNTEAFF.

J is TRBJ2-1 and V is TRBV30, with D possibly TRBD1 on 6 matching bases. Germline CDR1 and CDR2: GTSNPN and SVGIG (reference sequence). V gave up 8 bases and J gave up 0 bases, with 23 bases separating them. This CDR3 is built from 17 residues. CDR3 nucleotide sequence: TGTGCCCATCAATCCCCCCGACAGGCGAGCTCCTACAATGAGCAGTTCTTC. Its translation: CAHQSPRQASSYNEQFF.

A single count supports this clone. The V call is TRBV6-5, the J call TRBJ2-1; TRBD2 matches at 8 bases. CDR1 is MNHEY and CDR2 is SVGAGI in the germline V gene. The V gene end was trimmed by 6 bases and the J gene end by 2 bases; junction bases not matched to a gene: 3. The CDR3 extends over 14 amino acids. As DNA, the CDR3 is TGTGCCAGCAGCACGGGGGGGCCCTACAATGAGCAGTTCTTC. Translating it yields CASSTGGPYNEQFF.

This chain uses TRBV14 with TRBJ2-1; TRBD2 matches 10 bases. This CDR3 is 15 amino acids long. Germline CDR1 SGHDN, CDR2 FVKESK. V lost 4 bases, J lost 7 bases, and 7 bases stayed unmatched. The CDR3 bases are TGTGCCAGCAGCCTGCTAGCGGGGGCGTGGAATGAGCAGTTCTTC. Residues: CASSLLAGAWNEQFF.